This T cell receptor beta chain derives from a study of blood T cell repertoires in COVID-19. Study-level information: The United States, Italy and Spain supplied acute and convalescent COVID-19 samples. T cells, B-cell-depleted T cells, or PBMCs provided the cDNA or gDNA that served as material.

Seattle researchers signed up patients amid active infection and tracked them longitudinally. CDR1 and CDR2 (germline): SGHTA, FQGNSA. The germline V and J ends were trimmed by 2 bases and 3 bases, with 5 bases remaining between them. CDR3 length: 13 amino acids. Original handling: Scientists estimated how many nucleated cells there were by amplifying reference gene primers. The assay was immunoSEQ multiplex PCR, and TCRdb's table has in-frame clones only and misses some. V, J and clone size derive from that table, while D and trimming were established from the DNA sequence. The sample holds about 73,000 clones; around 77% are singletons and the top ten take approximately 2.5%.

The rearrangement uses TRBV7-2 and TRBJ1-5; D not resolved. What was sequenced was peripheral blood. This sequence was found in an older man with COVID-19, enrolled during active disease. The CDR3 reads CASSLRVNQPQHF. The DNA of the CDR3 is TGTGCCAGCAGCTTACGCGTCAATCAGCCCCAGCATTTT.